Listed below are T cell receptor beta chains from one sample, sequenced in a study of T cells in localized non-small cell lung cancer. The protocol was immunoSEQ multiplex PCR, while the TCRdb copy is restricted to in-frame clones and leaves out a portion. The data show roughly 2,700 clones, under 30% seen once. Sequences were derived from normal lung tissue next to the tumor, sampled before any cancer treatment. The receptors come from a female donor aged 60 or older with stage I squamous cell lung carcinoma. Both conserved end residues are part of each CDR3. Clone sizes are given selectively: once, few, many, or a class where the clone is expanded.

v_gene: TRBV11-3
j_gene: TRBJ2-1
abundance: -
CDR3aa: CASSLDLSGYNEQFF

v_gene: TRBV6-8
j_gene: TRBJ2-5
abundance: few
CDR3aa: CAVFAGDGETQYF

v_gene: TRBV11-3
j_gene: TRBJ1-2
abundance: few
CDR3aa: CASSFLTNLGKTYGYTF

v_gene: TRBV11-3
j_gene: TRBJ2-1
abundance: -
CDR3aa: CASSWETNYNEQFF

v_gene: TRBV6-8
j_gene: TRBJ2-1
abundance: -
CDR3aa: CASTLYSGSSYNEQFF

v_gene: TRBV4-1
j_gene: TRBJ1-5
abundance: -
CDR3aa: CASSQDREGTQPQHF

v_gene: TRBV11-3
j_gene: TRBJ2-1
abundance: -
CDR3aa: CASSLDRSNYNEQFF

v_gene: TRBV19
j_gene: TRBJ2-1
abundance: large
CDR3aa: CASSIGLAGGYNEQFF

v_gene: TRBV6-8
j_gene: TRBJ2-1
abundance: -
CDR3aa: CASSDAAGGGNEQFF

v_gene: TRBV30
j_gene: TRBJ2-1
abundance: -
CDR3aa: CAWSVPPGPGIGRYNEQFF

v_gene: TRBV2
j_gene: TRBJ1-2
abundance: -
CDR3aa: CASSGQGGGYTF

v_gene: TRBV11-3
j_gene: TRBJ2-7
abundance: medium-sized
CDR3aa: CASSLMSSGRGSEQYF

v_gene: TRBV5-1
j_gene: TRBJ2-7
abundance: -
CDR3aa: CASSLDLAGRLGEQYF

v_gene: TRBV19
j_gene: TRBJ2-1
abundance: -
CDR3aa: CASSPFRPGLAGVFPGSEQFF

v_gene: TRBV6-8
j_gene: TRBJ2-7
abundance: -
CDR3aa: CASSYHLSGPETYEQYF

v_gene: TRBV30
j_gene: TRBJ2-7
abundance: -
CDR3aa: CAWRPRLALEQYF

v_gene: TRBV19
j_gene: TRBJ2-5
abundance: few
CDR3aa: CASTTGTGGQGTQYF

v_gene: TRBV19
j_gene: TRBJ1-1
abundance: -
CDR3aa: CASSNSRTEAFF

v_gene: TRBV23-1
j_gene: TRBJ2-4
abundance: -
CDR3aa: CASSQATGAGNIQYF

v_gene: TRBV9
j_gene: TRBJ1-1
abundance: -
CDR3aa: CASSGGPGEAFF

v_gene: TRBV14
j_gene: TRBJ2-1
abundance: -
CDR3aa: CASSRLGQGASSYNEQFF

v_gene: TRBV6-8
j_gene: TRBJ2-7
abundance: -
CDR3aa: CASRPGLAGNWEQYF

v_gene: TRBV19
j_gene: TRBJ2-6
abundance: -
CDR3aa: CASSMRNSGANVLTF

v_gene: TRBV19
j_gene: TRBJ2-3
abundance: -
CDR3aa: CASSITGESDTQYF

v_gene: TRBV1
j_gene: TRBJ1-2
abundance: -
CDR3aa: CTSSPDLAPNYGYTF

v_gene: TRBV19
j_gene: TRBJ2-6
abundance: few
CDR3aa: CASRWTGGVNVLTF

v_gene: TRBV19
j_gene: TRBJ1-2
abundance: few
CDR3aa: CASRQGGGYGYTF

v_gene: TRBV6-8
j_gene: TRBJ2-1
abundance: -
CDR3aa: CAISVRLAGGSEGNEQFF

v_gene: TRBV28
j_gene: TRBJ2-1
abundance: -
CDR3aa: CASSLLAREQFF